This T cell receptor (beta chain) was found in a study of neurological immune-mediated disorders. Overall study results and limits: None of the CDR3 amino acid sequences of expanded clones recurred across subjects, suggesting private repertoires in all groups.

Trimming took 5 bases from V and 5 from J, leaving 8 bases between them. From germline, CDR1 is SGHVS and CDR2 FQNEAQ. The CDR3 extends over 12 amino acids. This clonotype was recorded many times. What it recognizes is unknown. The authors made cDNA by 5'RACE with 10-nucleotide random UMIs. From the 5' RACE reads, TCRdb called clonotypes with MiXCR, one entry per CDR3 protein. The sample has tens of thousands of distinct CDR3 sequences, about an eighth seen once. Time point of the sample: longitudinal time-point 2. The chain links TRBV7-8 to TRBJ2-3; a weak D match, TRBD2 (5 bases). The source of this sequence is a woman in her thirties or forties in good health. Source material: PBMCs. The CDR3 DNA follows: TGTGCCAGCAGCAGAGGGTTAGATACGCAGTATTTT. This gives the protein CASSRGLDTQYF.